A single T cell receptor beta chain is shown here with its context. Its antigen is as yet unknown. This sample was taken from a study of post-analysis software for immune sequencing data. Study in general: As for disease course, relapsing-remitting, secondary progressive and progressive-relapsing multiple sclerosis were all included. Study-wide points: Five TRBV segments, TRBV5-6, TRBV5-1 and TRBV20-1 among them, were found more frequent in patients than controls. When the samples were clustered directly with F measure, those that had been prepared in the same batch showed strong co-clustering. Significantly lower normalized Chao1 diversity was found in patients with multiple sclerosis relative to controls.

The ends were cut back, 6 bases at V and 8 bases at J, with 16 bases in the middle. The CDR3 contains 14 residues. In germline, CDR1 is SNHLY, CDR2 FYNNEI. Tagging with unique molecular identifiers was a feature of the TCR beta cDNA libraries. Each sample of roughly 0.95 to 10 million input T cells yielded roughly 500,000 cDNA molecules, so each molecule approximated one T cell. MiXCR was run by TCRdb on the PCR reads, yielding one entry per CDR3 protein. The sample yields roughly 540,000 distinct CDR3 sequences, 30% to 40% seen once. The clonotype was recovered from a girl aged 2-17 years with multiple sclerosis. Sequencing was done on a sample of blood. The chain couples TRBV2 to TRBJ1-4; the D gene is possibly TRBD1 (5 bases). The CDR3 DNA reads as TGTGCCAGCAGACGGGATTTCCGACAGGAAAAACTGTTTTTT. This sequence encodes CASRRDFRQEKLFF.